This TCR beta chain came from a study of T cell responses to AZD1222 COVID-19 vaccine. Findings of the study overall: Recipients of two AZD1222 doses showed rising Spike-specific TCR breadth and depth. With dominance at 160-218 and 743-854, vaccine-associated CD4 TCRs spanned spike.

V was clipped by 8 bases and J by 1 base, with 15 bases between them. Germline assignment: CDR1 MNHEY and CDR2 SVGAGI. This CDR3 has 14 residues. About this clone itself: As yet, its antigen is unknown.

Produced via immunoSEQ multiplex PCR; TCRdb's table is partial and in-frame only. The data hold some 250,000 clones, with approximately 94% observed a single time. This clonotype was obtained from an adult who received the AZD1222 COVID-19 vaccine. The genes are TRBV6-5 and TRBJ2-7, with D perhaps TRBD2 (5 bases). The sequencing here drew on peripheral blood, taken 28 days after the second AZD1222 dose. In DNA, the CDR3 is TGTGCCAGCGGCCTAACTAGTGGATCCTACGAGCAGTACTTC. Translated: CASGLTSGSYEQYF.